This T cell receptor beta chain is from a study of regulatory T cells in long-lasting Graves disease. Trimming took 1 base from V and 1 from J, leaving 7 bases between them. The CDR3 is 14 amino acids. Study-level results: Relative to newly diagnosed Graves' patients, persistent ones had lower TCR diversity. Persistent patients shared more public clonotypes (under 3,000) than newly diagnosed patients (approximately 1,000). Persistent cases favored TRBV28, TRBJ1-2 and TRBJ2-5.

HTBI primers from iRepertoire and Arm-PCR of CDR3 regions yielded the TCR beta libraries. TCRdb fed the multiplex PCR reads into MiXCR, producing one record per CDR3 protein. The table has about 460,000 distinct CDR3 sequences, 20% to 25% seen once. Time point of the sample: persistent/refractory GD, antithyroid drugs over 5 years with positive TRAb. PBMC-derived RNA was used for the TCR library. Many counts were recorded for this clonotype. Its antigen is still unknown. Source: peripheral blood mononuclear cells (PBMCs), taken when the disease was refractory, from a patient treated with antithyroid drugs. This chain links TRBV12-3 or TRBV12-4 with TRBJ1-2; unclear D gene. The TCR comes from a female donor with Graves disease. The CDR3 sequence: CASSLGGRNYGYTF. The CDR3 nucleotides are TGTGCCAGCAGTTTAGGGGGTCGTAACTATGGCTACACCTTC.